The 13 T cell receptor beta chains below come from one sample, sequenced in a study of blood T cells in healthy people across ages. It was with a sample-barcoded 5' primer and a J-beta primer mix that a second PCR of roughly 7 to 12 cycles was run. Via MiXCR, TCRdb re-called the 5' RACE reads, giving one row per CDR3 protein. The sample has 600,000 to 850,000 distinct CDR3 sequences; roughly 25% are singletons. These data were likewise used in another study, on T cells of mothers and their children.

Specimen: blood. The receptor set was obtained from a boy between 5 and 17 years old in good health.

This clonotype came up a few times. The V call is TRBV24-1, the J call TRBJ1-4; D ambiguous. The CDR3 is made up of 13 amino acids. V shed 3 bases and J shed 8 bases, with 9 bases lying between them. CDR1 is KGHDR, CDR2 SFDVKD, per germline. The CDR3 sequence: CATSDQLGEKLFF. Here the CDR3 DNA reads TGTGCCACCAGTGATCAATTAGGGGAAAAACTGTTTTTT.

This clonotype was observed a few times. The rearrangement joins TRBV5-4 to TRBJ2-5; TRBD2 aligns across 8 bases. This CDR3 region has 19 residues. Germline values: CDR1 SGHNT, CDR2 YYREEE (reference sequence). V shed 4 bases, J shed 7 bases, and the junction held 24 bases outside the gene matches. The CDR3: CASSLSPGLVGGPSGTQYF. CDR3 DNA sequence: TGTGCCAGCAGCCTCAGCCCGGGACTAGTGGGGGGGCCTTCGGGGACCCAGTACTTC.

The rearrangement joins TRBV12-3 or TRBV12-4 to TRBJ2-7, with 9 bases that match TRBD1. V was pared by 5 bases and J by 6 bases, with 14 bases of the junction left unmatched. The CDR3 is 16 residues long. The DNA of the CDR3 is TGTGCCAGCAGTCCACGGATCGGGACAGGGCAAGGCGAGCAGTACTTC. The encoded protein is CASSPRIGTGQGEQYF.

The chain recombines TRBV21-1 with TRBJ2-1; the D call TRBD1 from the table was never checked on the DNA. TRBV21-1 represents a pseudogene. The CDR3 loop spans 13 amino acids. For the CDR3, the DNA is TGTGCCAGCAGCAAAGGAAGGCCGCCGGGGTGGTTCTTC. This translates into CASSKGRPPGWFF.

This clonotype was recorded many times. The chain is built from TRBV20-1 and TRBJ2-5; TRBD2 agrees at 11 bases. V lost 7 bases, J lost 5 bases, and 6 bases stayed unmatched. This CDR3 comprises 13 residues. Germline V lookup: CDR1 DFQATT, CDR2 SNEGSKA (reference sequence). The CDR3 region is CSGASGGQETQYF. In DNA, the CDR3 is TGCAGTGGGGCTAGCGGGGGGCAGGAGACCCAGTACTTC.

The rearrangement uses TRBV7-9 and TRBJ2-1, with TRBD1 matching 10 bases. The J call may be incorrect, as the DNA end agrees better with TRBJ2-7. The germline gives CDR1 SEHNR, CDR2 FQNEAQ (reference sequence). This CDR3 has 15 residues. The CDR3 nucleotides read TGTGCCAGCAGCCAGGACAGGGGGTTTACCTACGAGCAGTACTTC. Protein: CASSQDRGFTYEQYF.

The rearrangement uses TRBV4-1 and TRBJ2-3; no definite D call. This CDR3 region has 14 residues. Trimming removed 1 base at V and 4 bases at J, with 9 bases between. CDR1 is MGHRA, CDR2 YSYEKL, per germline. Here the CDR3 DNA reads TGCGCCAGCAGCCAAGTAGGAGACGCAGATACGCAGTATTTT. This sequence encodes CASSQVGDADTQYF.

The chain recombines TRBV5-5 with TRBJ1-5, with 9 bases identical to TRBD1. The CDR3 spans 14 residues. V was clipped by 3 bases and J by 7 bases; unmatched bases: 5. Germline V lookup: CDR1 SGHKS, CDR2 YYEKEE (reference sequence). Here the CDR3 reads CASSSGQGFQPQHF. The CDR3 coding sequence is TGTGCCAGCAGCTCTGGACAGGGGTTCCAGCCCCAGCATTTT.

The chain has TRBV12-3 or TRBV12-4 and TRBJ2-3; 7 nucleotides line up with TRBD1. The trim removed 6 bases at V and 3 bases at J, leaving 12 bases unmatched. The CDR3 length is 16 residues. CDR3 sequence: CASSLGGGVGTDTQYF. The CDR3, as DNA: TGTGCCAGCAGCCTAGGGGGCGGAGTCGGGACAGATACGCAGTATTTT.

The gene calls are TRBV5-1 and TRBJ1-2, with D perhaps matching TRBD1 (6 bases). Trimming removed 1 base at V and 0 bases at J, with 10 bases between. Germline loops: CDR1 SGHRS, CDR2 YFSETQ. The CDR3 is made up of 15 amino acids. CDR3 bases: TGCGCCAGCAGCTTGACAGGGAACGCTAACTATGGCTACACCTTC. It specifies CASSLTGNANYGYTF.

This chain uses TRBV6-1 with TRBJ2-3, with TRBD1 matching over 9 bases. V shed 3 bases and J 4 bases; nucleotides not matched to a gene: 5. From germline, CDR1 is MNHNS and CDR2 SASEGT. This CDR3 has 15 residues. The CDR3, as DNA: TGTGCCAGCAGTGACCGGGACAGGGCCTCAGATACGCAGTATTTT. Translation gives CASSDRDRASDTQYF.

This clonotype occurred a few times. V usage is TRBV7-9 and J usage is TRBJ2-4; D gene unclear. This CDR3 contains 18 residues. From germline, CDR1 is SEHNR and CDR2 FQNEAQ (reference sequence). V lost 4 bases and J lost 0, with 19 bases in between. CDR3 protein: CASSSGLTALIAKNIQYF. In DNA form, the CDR3 reads TGTGCCAGCAGCTCGGGTCTCACAGCGCTAATAGCCAAAAACATTCAGTACTTC. The full variable domain, rest sourced from reference TRBV7-9 and TRBJ2-4, is DTGVSQNPRHKITKRGQNVTFRCDPISEHNRLYWYRQTLGQGPEFLTYFQNEAQLEKSRLLSDRFSAERPKGSFSTLEIQRTEQGDSAMYLCASSSGLTALIAKNIQYFGAGTRLSVL.

There are a few counts of this clonotype. This chain links TRBV6-2 or TRBV6-3 with TRBJ1-2; D perhaps matches TRBD1 (5 bases). CDR3 size: 12 residues. The V gene lost 5 bases and the J gene lost 5 bases, with 9 bases spanning the gap. From germline, CDR1 is MNHEY and CDR2 SVGEGT. This CDR3 reads CASSPDRYGYTF. In DNA, the CDR3 is TGTGCCAGCAGTCCCGACAGATATGGCTACACCTTC.